These 9 T cell receptor beta chains were sequenced from one sample in a study of T cell repertoires in cytomegalovirus infection. TCRdb re-derived calls from the reads in MiXCR, one entry per CDR3 protein. The sample has under 200,000 distinct CDR3 sequences; 8% to 10% are singletons. Sequencing used PBMCs. All receptors come from a human donor in good health (CMV status not recorded). Some clones in this sample may be carry-over from other donors' samples.

This clonotype came up many times. J is TRBJ1-4 and V is TRBV10-3; no clear D gene. CDR1 ENHRY and CDR2 SYGVKD come from the germline V gene. CDR3 length equals 13 residues. The V gene lost 3 bases and the J gene lost 3 bases, with 5 bases spanning the gap. This CDR3 is CAISDRANEKLFF. The DNA for the CDR3 is TGTGCCATCAGTGACCGTGCTAATGAAAAACTGTTTTTT.

This clonotype was observed many times. The junction departs from the called germline gene at one end, perhaps through a read error. This sequence joins TRBV11-2 and TRBJ2-7; weak D call: TRBD1 (6 bases). The germline V gene encodes CDR1 SGHAT and CDR2 FQNNGV. The CDR3 contains 15 residues. The DNA of the CDR3 is TGTGCCAGCCGCTTGTCCCCAGGGGCGCTCAACGAGCAGTACTTC. Translation gives CASRLSPGALNEQYF.

The sample holds many counts of this clonotype. The chain employs TRBV7-2 and TRBJ2-3; D not certain. There are 10 residues in the CDR3. Germline CDR1 is SGHTA and CDR2 is FQGNSA. Trimming pared 3 bases from V and 9 bases from J, leaving 4 bases between. DNA of the CDR3: TGTGCCAGCAGCTTGCGGACGCAGTATTTT. Amino acid sequence: CASSLRTQYF.

Many counts were recorded for this clonotype. The chain combines TRBV11-2 with TRBJ1-3; D is perhaps TRBD1 (5 bases). The CDR3 has 17 residues. V dropped 1 base and J dropped 0 bases, with 13 bases sitting between them. Germline lookup yields CDR1 SGHAT and CDR2 FQNNGV. CDR3 residues: CASSLAPGRTSGNTIYF. CDR3 coding DNA: TGTGCCAGCAGCTTAGCCCCGGGACGGACCTCTGGAAACACCATATATTTT.

The genes are TRBV6-5 and TRBJ2-1; 16 bases match TRBD2. This CDR3 has 16 residues. V lost 2 bases to trimming and J lost 8 bases; unmatched junction nucleotides: 3. Germline assignment: CDR1 MNHEY and CDR2 SVGAGI. CDR3 nucleotide sequence: TGTGCCAGCAGTTACGGGACTAGCGGGAGGGCCCATGAGCAGTTCTTC. It is translated as CASSYGTSGRAHEQFF.

Ten or more counts support this clonotype. The chain couples TRBV10-3 to TRBJ2-5, with D possibly TRBD1 on 6 matching bases. This CDR3 has 14 residues. Trimming removed 5 bases from V and 2 bases from J, with 12 bases in between. CDR1 is ENHRY, CDR2 SYGVKD, per germline. CDR3 sequence (DNA): TGTGCCATCAGTACGGGCCAGGGGCAAGAGACCCAGTACTTC. Amino acids: CAISTGQGQETQYF.

This clonotype was observed at least ten times. V usage is TRBV7-2 and J usage is TRBJ1-5, with D possibly TRBD1 on 5 matching bases. The CDR3 runs to 14 residues. Looked up from germline, CDR1 is SGHTA and CDR2 is FQGNSA. The germline V and J ends were trimmed by 3 bases and 3 bases, with 9 bases remaining between them. DNA of the CDR3: TGTGCCAGCAGCTTGGGGCGCAACAATCAGCCCCAGCATTTT. Translation: CASSLGRNNQPQHF.

This clonotype was observed a handful of times. The chain links TRBV7-9 to TRBJ1-1; D is possibly TRBD1 (5 bases). The CDR3 totals 14 residues. From germline, CDR1 is SEHNR and CDR2 FQNEAQ (reference sequence). V lost 3 bases and J 3 bases, leaving 11 bases between the germline ends. CDR3: CASSLLRGDTEAFF. The CDR3, as DNA: TGTGCCAGCAGCTTGTTGCGGGGGGACACTGAAGCTTTCTTT.

This clonotype appeared many times. This chain connects TRBV7-2 to TRBJ1-1; D unclear. This CDR3 comprises 13 residues. The germline V gene has CDR1 SGHTA and CDR2 FQGNSA. V lost 1 base to trimming and J lost 1 base, with 4 bases between them. CDR3 coding DNA: TGTGCCAGCAGCTTAGGGTGGAACACTGAAGCTTTCTTT. Translated, it gives CASSLGWNTEAFF.